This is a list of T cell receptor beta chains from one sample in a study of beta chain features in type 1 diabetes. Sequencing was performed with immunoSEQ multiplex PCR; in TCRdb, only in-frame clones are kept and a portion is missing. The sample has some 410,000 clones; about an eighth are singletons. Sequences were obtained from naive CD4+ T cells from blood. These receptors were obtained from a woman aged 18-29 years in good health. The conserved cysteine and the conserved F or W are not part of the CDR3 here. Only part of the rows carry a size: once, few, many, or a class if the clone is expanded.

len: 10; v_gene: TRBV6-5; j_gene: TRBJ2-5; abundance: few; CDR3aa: ASRQGMETQY
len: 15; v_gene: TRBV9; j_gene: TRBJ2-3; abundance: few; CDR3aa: ASSVAPAGVGTDTQY
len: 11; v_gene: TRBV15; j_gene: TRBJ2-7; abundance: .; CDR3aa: ATSLSVKGEQY
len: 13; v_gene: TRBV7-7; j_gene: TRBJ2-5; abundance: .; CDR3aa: ASSSTSGRSGTQY
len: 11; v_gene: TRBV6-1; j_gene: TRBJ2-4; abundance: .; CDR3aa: ASGAGGSYIQY
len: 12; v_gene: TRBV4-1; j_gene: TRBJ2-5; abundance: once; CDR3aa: ASSPPGQVETQY
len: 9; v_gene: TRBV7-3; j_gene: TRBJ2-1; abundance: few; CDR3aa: ASSPTGRGF
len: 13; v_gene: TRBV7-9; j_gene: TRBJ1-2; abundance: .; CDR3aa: VSSLAGTDNYGYT
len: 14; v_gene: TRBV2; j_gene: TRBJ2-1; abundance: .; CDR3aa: ASSEGRLAGGDEQF
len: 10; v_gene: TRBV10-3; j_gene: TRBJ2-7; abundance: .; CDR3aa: AISAGGNEQY
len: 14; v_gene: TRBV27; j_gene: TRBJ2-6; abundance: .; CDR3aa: ASSYTLPSGANVLT
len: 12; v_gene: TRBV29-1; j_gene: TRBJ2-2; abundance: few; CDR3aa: SVDVLGADGELF
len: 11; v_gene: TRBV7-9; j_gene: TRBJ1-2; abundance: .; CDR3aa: ASSLGSDYGYT
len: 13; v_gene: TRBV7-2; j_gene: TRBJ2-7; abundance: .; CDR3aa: ASSLELAGGKEQY
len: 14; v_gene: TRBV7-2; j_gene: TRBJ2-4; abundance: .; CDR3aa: ASSLKAHLAKNIQY
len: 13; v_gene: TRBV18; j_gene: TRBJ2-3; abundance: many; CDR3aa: ASSPSNGSTDTQY
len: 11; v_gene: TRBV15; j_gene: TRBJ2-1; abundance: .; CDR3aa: ATSRAAYNEQF
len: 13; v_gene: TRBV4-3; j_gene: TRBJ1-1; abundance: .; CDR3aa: ASSQGNRLVTEAF
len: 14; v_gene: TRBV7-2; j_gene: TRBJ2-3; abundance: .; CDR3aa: ASSQPGQGPTDTQY
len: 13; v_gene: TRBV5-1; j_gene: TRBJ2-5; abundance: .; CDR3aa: ASSLAGPPGETQY
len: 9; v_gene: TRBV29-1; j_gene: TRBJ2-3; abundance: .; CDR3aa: SVVAGPSWY
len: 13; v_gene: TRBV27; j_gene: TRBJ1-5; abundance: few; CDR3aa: ASTETGFVLQPQH
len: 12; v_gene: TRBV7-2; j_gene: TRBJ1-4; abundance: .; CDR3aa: ASSPTGATEKLF